This T cell receptor (beta chain) is drawn from a study of glioma-infiltrating T cells. CDR1 and CDR2 from the germline V gene are LGHDT and YNNKEL (reference sequence). The V and J ends lost 3 bases and 7 bases respectively, with 16 bases between them. The CDR3 runs 15 residues. Study-level points and caveats: Very few CDR3 sequences were shared between tissue and blood. Above-expected tissue-blood divergence occurred in all gliomas, most in low-grade ones.

In its sample, this clonotype was seen a few times. What it binds is unknown. Using RNA template, CDR3s of TCR alpha and beta were amplified with iRepertoire arm-PCR. Input was 100-400 ng of tissue mRNA or PBMC total RNA. Using its own MiXCR run on the multiplex PCR reads, TCRdb lists one record per CDR3 protein. The top ten clones hold roughly a quarter of a sample with roughly 130,000 distinct CDR3 sequences, around a quarter of them seen once. The sequence was obtained from a human donor with low-grade glioma or glioblastoma, undergoing nonglioma brain surgery, or in good health (not recorded which). This rearrangement joins TRBV3-1 to TRBJ2-4; perhaps TRBD2 as D (5 bases). The source material was glioma tissue, nonneoplastic brain tissue, or PBMCs (not recorded which). DNA for the CDR3: TGTGCCAGCAGCCATGAGGGATGGGATTCGAACATTCAGTACTTC. This gives the protein CASSHEGWDSNIQYF.